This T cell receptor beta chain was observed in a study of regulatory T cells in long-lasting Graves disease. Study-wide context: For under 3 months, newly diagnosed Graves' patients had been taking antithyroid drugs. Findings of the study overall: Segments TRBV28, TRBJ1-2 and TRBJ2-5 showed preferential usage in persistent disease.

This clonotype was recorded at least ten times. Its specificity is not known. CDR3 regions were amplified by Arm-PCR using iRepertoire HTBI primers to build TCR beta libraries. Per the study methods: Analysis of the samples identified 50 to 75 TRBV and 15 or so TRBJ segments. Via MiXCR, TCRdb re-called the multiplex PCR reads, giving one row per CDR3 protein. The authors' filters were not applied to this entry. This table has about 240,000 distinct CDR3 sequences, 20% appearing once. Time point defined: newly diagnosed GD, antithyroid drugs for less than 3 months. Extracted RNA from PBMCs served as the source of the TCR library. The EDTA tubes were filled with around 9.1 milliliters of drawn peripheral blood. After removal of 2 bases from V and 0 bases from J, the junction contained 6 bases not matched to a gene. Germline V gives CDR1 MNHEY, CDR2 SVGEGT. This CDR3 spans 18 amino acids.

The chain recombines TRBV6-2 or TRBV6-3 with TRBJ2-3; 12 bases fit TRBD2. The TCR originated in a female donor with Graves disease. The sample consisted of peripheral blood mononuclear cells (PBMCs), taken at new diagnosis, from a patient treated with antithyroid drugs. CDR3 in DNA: TGTGCCAGCAGTTACAGTCTAGCGGGGGGGCCGAGCACAGATACGCAGTATTTT. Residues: CASSYSLAGGPSTDTQYF.